A selection of T cell receptor beta chains follows, all from one sample in a study of blood T cell repertoires in COVID-19. Libraries were prepared by immunoSEQ multiplex PCR; TCRdb keeps only in-frame clonotypes and omits some of them. The sample yields around 150,000 clones, approximately 80% seen once. What was sequenced was peripheral blood. Receptor source: a woman aged 80 or over with acute or convalescent COVID-19. Both conserved end residues are part of each CDR3. The order of the fields is J gene, clone size, V gene, D gene, CDR3 DNA, CDR3 protein. D genes are given only for firm matches. Only part of the rows carry a size: once, few, many, or a class if the clone is expanded.

>TRBJ1-2|NA|TRBV7-9|NA
TGTGCCAGCAGCTTATACCCGCCATCTACCTATGGCTACACCTTC
CASSLYPPSTYGYTF
>TRBJ1-6|NA|TRBV7-9|NA
TGTGCCAGCAGCTTGGACGGACTACAACGTTCACCCCTCCACTTT
CASSLDGLQRSPLHF
>TRBJ2-1|NA|TRBV27|NA
TGTGCCAGCAGAAAGAAGGGGAACAATGAGCAGTTCTTC
CASRKKGNNEQFF
>TRBJ1-2|NA|TRBV7-2|TRBD1
TGTGCCAGCAGCTCGACAGGGGGCCTGGGCTACACCTTC
CASSSTGGLGYTF
>TRBJ1-4|NA|TRBV6-1|TRBD1
TGTGCCAGCAGCGCCGGGACAGGGATTGAAAAACTGTTTTTT
CASSAGTGIEKLFF
>TRBJ1-1|NA|TRBV6-5|NA
TGTGCCAGCAGTTTCAGGGCAAACACTGAAGCTTTCTTT
CASSFRANTEAFF
>TRBJ2-3|NA|TRBV27|TRBD1
TGTGCCAGCAGGCCGAGACAGGGGGCCTCTACGCAGTATTTT
CASRPRQGASTQYF
>TRBJ2-2|once|TRBV12-3/TRBV12-4|TRBD1
TGTGCCAGCAGTACACAGGGGGCCGGGGAGCTGTTTTTT
CASSTQGAGELFF
>TRBJ2-7|NA|TRBV3-1/TRBV3-2|TRBD1
TGTGCCAGCAGCCAACTTGGCCAGGGGGTCCCCTACGAGCAGTACTTC
CASSQLGQGVPYEQYF
>TRBJ1-3|NA|TRBV6-5|NA
TGTGCCAGCACCTCCTTGGGGCGTGGAAACACCATATATTTT
CASTSLGRGNTIYF
>TRBJ1-1|once|TRBV19|NA
TGTGCCAGTAGCTGGTTAGGAGTGAACACTGAAGCTTTCTTT
CASSWLGVNTEAFF
>TRBJ2-3|NA|TRBV19|TRBD1
TGTGCCAGTAGTGCCCTCACCGGGACAGCCACAGATACGCAGTATTTT
CASSALTGTATDTQYF
>TRBJ1-4|NA|TRBV18|NA
TGTGCCAGCTCACCACCGGGGGCAGGATTTGAAAAACTGTTTTTT
CASSPPGAGFEKLFF
>TRBJ1-2|NA|TRBV4-1|NA
TGCGCCAGCAGCCAAGGGTCCCGGGGAATCTATGGCTACACCTTC
CASSQGSRGIYGYTF
>TRBJ1-3|NA|TRBV3-1/TRBV3-2|TRBD1
TGTGCCAGCAGCCGCGGACAGGGCTCTGGAAACACCATATATTTT
CASSRGQGSGNTIYF
>TRBJ1-1|NA|TRBV27|NA
TGTGCCAGCAGTTTCGAGGGTAAGGGCACTGAAGCTTTCTTT
CASSFEGKGTEAFF
>TRBJ2-1|NA|TRBV7-8|TRBD1
TGTGCCAGCAGCTCACCGGGACAGGCCACCATGGGTCTGTTCTTC
CASSSPGQATMGLFF
>TRBJ1-1|NA|TRBV30|NA
TGTGCCTGGAGTGTACGGGAGGCCTCCCGGGCTTTCTTT
CAWSVREASRAFF
>TRBJ1-4|NA|TRBV7-9|NA
TGTGCCAGCACGTATTCCAATAATGAAAAACTGTTTTTT
CASTYSNNEKLFF
>TRBJ1-1|many|TRBV6-6|NA
TGTGCCAGCAGTTCGTCTACTTGGGCTTTCTTT
CASSSSTWAFF
>TRBJ1-1|NA|TRBV28|NA
TGTGCCAGCAGTTCCCGCGGGGGAGTGGGGACTGAAGCTTTCTTT
CASSSRGGVGTEAFF
>TRBJ2-1|NA|TRBV28|NA
TGTGCCAGCAGCTCCCCCGCGGCGGGTAAGGGCAATGAGCAGTTCTTC
CASSSPAAGKGNEQFF
>TRBJ2-3|once|TRBV5-1|NA
TGCGCCAGCCGGAGCACAGATACGCAGTATTTT
CASRSTDTQYF
>TRBJ2-3|once|TRBV5-1|NA
TGCGCCAGCAGCTTGGGTGGACAGCACACAGATACGCAGTATTTT
CASSLGGQHTDTQYF
>TRBJ2-1|once|TRBV28|TRBD1
TGTGCCAGCAGTCCTGGACAGGGGTCATACAATGAGCAGTTCTTC
CASSPGQGSYNEQFF
>TRBJ1-2|NA|TRBV18|NA
TGTGCCAGCTCACCTCTAGACAGAATGTATGGCTACACCTTC
CASSPLDRMYGYTF
>TRBJ1-4|NA|TRBV28|TRBD1
TGTGCCAGCAGCCAAAGGGGGCCGGTTAATGAAAAACTGTTTTTT
CASSQRGPVNEKLFF
>TRBJ2-1|NA|TRBV9|TRBD1
TGTGCCAGCAGCGTACGACAGGGATCCTACAATGAGCAGTTCTTC
CASSVRQGSYNEQFF
>TRBJ1-3|few|TRBV6-5|TRBD1
TGTGCCAGCAGGAGACAGGGGGACTCTGGAAACACCATATATTTT
CASRRQGDSGNTIYF
>TRBJ2-3|once|TRBV2|NA
TGTGCCAGCAGTGGAGAGGCAGATACGCAGTATTTT
CASSGEADTQYF
>TRBJ1-2|NA|TRBV19|TRBD1
TGTGCCAGTAGGCGAACCGGACAGGGGGCGATGGGCTACACCTTC
CASRRTGQGAMGYTF
>TRBJ2-7|NA|TRBV5-1|TRBD1
TGCGCCAGCAGCGTTAGACAGGGGGCGGGCGAGCAGTACTTC
CASSVRQGAGEQYF
>TRBJ1-1|NA|TRBV5-4|NA
TGTGCCAGCAGCTTCGGGACTCGAAGGGGAAACACTGAAGCTTTCTTT
CASSFGTRRGNTEAFF
>TRBJ2-5|NA|TRBV5-1|NA
TGCGCCAGCAGCAAGGTGGAGGTTCAAGAGACCCAGTACTTC
CASSKVEVQETQYF
>TRBJ2-5|NA|TRBV3-1/TRBV3-2|TRBD2
TGTGCCAGCAGCAACCTAGCGGGGGGGCGTGGGCTCCAAGAGACCCAGTACTTC
CASSNLAGGRGLQETQYF
>TRBJ1-1|NA|TRBV19|NA
TGTGCCAGTAGTTACGACATGAACACTGAAGCTTTCTTT
CASSYDMNTEAFF
>TRBJ2-7|NA|TRBV7-9|NA
TGTGCCAGCAGCTTGCTTAGCGAGCAGTACTTC
CASSLLSEQYF
>TRBJ1-3|NA|TRBV19|TRBD1
TGTGCCAGTATCCGGACAGGGCGCGCCCCTTTTGGAAACACCATATATTTT
CASIRTGRAPFGNTIYF
>TRBJ2-7|NA|TRBV27|NA
TGTGCCAGCAGCCGTCAGGGCGGCCCTTTTTACGAGCAGTACTTC
CASSRQGGPFYEQYF
>TRBJ1-5|NA|TRBV18|TRBD1
TGTGCCAGCTCAGCCCGGGACAGACAGCCCCAGCATTTT
CASSARDRQPQHF
>TRBJ2-1|NA|TRBV5-1|NA
TGCGCCAGCAGCTTTTTCAAGTCGACAATCGGCGATGAGCAGTTCTTC
CASSFFKSTIGDEQFF
>TRBJ2-5|NA|TRBV11-2|TRBD2
TGTGCCAGCAGGCTAGCGGGCGTCCAAGAGACCCAGTACTTC
CASRLAGVQETQYF
>TRBJ2-2|NA|TRBV18|TRBD2
TGTGCCAGCTCACCTGGACTAGCGGGAGCCGGGGAGCTGTTTTTT
CASSPGLAGAGELFF
>TRBJ2-3|NA|TRBV9|NA
TGTGCCAGCAGCGTAGGTGCGGGGACAGATACGCAGTATTTT
CASSVGAGTDTQYF
>TRBJ2-1|NA|TRBV14|NA
TGTGCCAGCAGCTACGGACAGCGCTCCTACAATGAGCAGTTCTTC
CASSYGQRSYNEQFF
>TRBJ1-2|once|TRBV5-1|TRBD1
TGCGCCAGCAGCTACGGGACAGGGTATGGCTACACCTTC
CASSYGTGYGYTF
>TRBJ1-5|few|TRBV6-6|NA
TGTGCCAGCAGTTACCGGGAGGGCATCCCGCATTTT
CASSYREGIPHF
>TRBJ1-1|NA|TRBV19|TRBD1
TGTGCCAGTAGCCGGGACAGGGGGGGGACTGAAGCTTTCTTT
CASSRDRGGTEAFF
>TRBJ2-3|NA|TRBV5-1|NA
TGCGCCAGCAGGTTGACGTCGGGAGATACGCAGTATTTT
CASRLTSGDTQYF
>TRBJ1-3|NA|TRBV4-1|TRBD1
TGCGCCAGCGGGGGGACAGGTTCCCCTGGAAACACCATATATTTT
CASGGTGSPGNTIYF
>TRBJ1-2|NA|TRBV4-1|NA
TGCGCCAGCAGCCAACGTTTCAACACGGGCTACACCTTC
CASSQRFNTGYTF